This T cell receptor (beta chain) was identified during a study of blood T cell repertoires in COVID-19 (dated by TCRdb to between 2020 and 2021). Context from the whole study: The collaborator samples originated in the United States, Italy and Spain and spanned the acute and convalescent phases of COVID-19. The prospective study material was composed of cDNA or gDNA derived from T cells, B-cell-depleted T cells, or PBMCs. Subjects who had been exposed to COVID-19, were actively infected with it, or had recovered from it provided the deeply sampled blood TCRbeta repertoires that made up the dataset. The repertoires were released in a freely available public database meant as a resource for research on the immune response to SARS-CoV-2. The samples were drawn from the first 160 participants of the ongoing ImmuneRACE study and from 1,254 subjects provided by 6 global collaborators. Nearly every sample came with metadata listing a de-identified subject ID, COVID-19 status, age in years and sex. Where available, HLA class I and class II types were obtained from metadata supplied by the sample provider rather than from assay-based typing.

Here V drops 0 bases and J drops 2 bases, and the junction holds 5 bases not matched to any gene. From the cysteine through the phenylalanine, the CDR3 covers 17 amino acids. CDR3 DNA is the only sequence kept; it has 51 bases, read in frame from the first base. From the germline V gene, CDR1 is MNHEY and CDR2 is SVGEGT. As regards this clone: Its antigen remains undetermined. No per-base quality is available; no much larger clone lies one base away.

TCRbeta CDR3 regions were amplified from genomic DNA by means of the immunoSEQ Assay, a bias-controlled multiplex PCR. In the paper's pipeline: Nucleated cell counts per sample were estimated from amplification of reference gene primers within the assay. To quantify the absolute abundance of each unique TCRbeta CDR3 rearrangement, sequence reads were collapsed and filtered. For each sample, productive Simpson clonality was calculated as the square root of Simpson's diversity index across productive rearrangements. Entries here come from immuneACCESS through TCRdb and include only in-frame sequences with V and J called. Some clones fail to appear in such tables; in the studies checked, an unresolved V gene covers under half of the shortfall, and the cause of the remainder is unknown. The V and J calls and the clone size are those of that table, but D and trimming were determined from the DNA. This sample holds around 250,000 clones; about 91% were observed only once. The top ten clonotypes cover around 1.3% of the sample.

Study-level results and caveats: How much clinical and demographic metadata was included differed by source and by participant, and the metadata was provided uncurated.

Participants in the prospective study were aged roughly 18 to 100 years, lived in 20 to 25 United States geographic areas, and enrolled through a virtual design. To assign participants to cohorts, the prospective study relied on clinical history that participants themselves reported in a screening survey and a study questionnaire. In the prospective study, mobile phlebotomists collected whole blood, serum and a nasopharyngeal or oropharyngeal swab from each participant. Over a roughly two-month period, participants in the prospective study had the option of providing additional blood draws and questionnaires. Prospective study blood samples were shipped either frozen or at room temperature before DNA extraction.

The sequence derives from a human donor in a cohort exposed to, infected with or recovered from COVID-19 (not recorded which). The donor label of this sample is uncertain. The V and J genes are TRBV6-2 or TRBV6-3 and TRBJ1-5, and 9 junctional nucleotides match TRBD1. The source material was PBMCs or T cells enriched from blood (not recorded which). The CDR3 here reads CASSYSKQGARNQPQHF. The base sequence is TGTGCCAGCAGTTACTCGAAACAGGGGGCTCGCAATCAGCCCCAGCATTTT.